The rows below give T cell receptor beta chains drawn from one sample of a study of blood T cell repertoires in COVID-19. Using immunoSEQ multiplex PCR, the repertoire was profiled, and TCRdb retains in-frame clones only, with some absent. Of approximately 37,000 clones in the sample, about 90% are singletons; the top ten hold 7% to 9%. Input material: peripheral blood. The receptor source for this set is a woman between 65 and 79 years old with acute or convalescent COVID-19. The CDR3 runs from the conserved cysteine through the conserved F or W. The D gene is left open where the match is weak. The size of a clone is reported for some rows only, either as once, few or many, or as a class for expanded clones.

J | V | D | size | CDR3 | DNA
TRBJ1-6 | TRBV27 | - | - | CASSLITPGNSPLHF | TGTGCCAGCAGTTTAATAACCCCGGGTAATTCACCCCTCCACTTT
TRBJ2-1 | TRBV19 | - | - | CASSIIRLLSSYNEQFF | TGTGCCAGTAGTATAATAAGACTTCTCAGCTCCTACAATGAGCAGTTCTTC
TRBJ2-1 | TRBV7-9 | TRBD2 | - | CASRLGLARYEQFF | TGTGCCAGCCGATTAGGACTAGCGCGGTATGAGCAGTTCTTC
TRBJ2-2 | TRBV9 | - | - | CASSQNTGELFF | TGTGCCAGCAGCCAAAACACCGGGGAGCTGTTTTTT
TRBJ2-5 | TRBV7-2 | - | few | CASSLLFREETQYF | TGTGCCAGCAGCTTACTCTTTAGAGAAGAGACCCAGTACTTC
TRBJ2-1 | TRBV19 | TRBD2 | - | CASSTPGLAGHNEQFF | TGTGCCAGTAGTACTCCGGGACTAGCGGGACACAATGAGCAGTTCTTC
TRBJ2-1 | TRBV11-3 | TRBD2 | - | CASSLAGGNEQFF | TGTGCCAGCAGCTTAGCGGGAGGCAATGAGCAGTTCTTC
TRBJ1-5 | TRBV30 | - | once | CAWAAAAGGNQPQHF | TGTGCCTGGGCCGCGGCCGCCGGAGGCAATCAGCCCCAGCATTTT
TRBJ2-1 | TRBV27 | - | few | CASSLSRQASYNEQFF | TGTGCCAGCAGTTTATCACGACAGGCATCCTACAATGAGCAGTTCTTC
TRBJ1-2 | TRBV30 | - | - | CAWSVRGHLCTF | TGTGCCTGGAGTGTCCGCGGCCACCTCTGCACCTTC
TRBJ2-1 | TRBV11-3 | TRBD2 | - | CASSLVLAGGPRNEQFF | TGTGCCAGCAGCTTAGTACTAGCGGGAGGGCCAAGGAATGAGCAGTTCTTC
TRBJ2-1 | TRBV28 | TRBD1 | - | CASRPGGGSSYNEQFF | TGTGCCAGCCGCCCAGGGGGTGGAAGCTCCTACAATGAGCAGTTCTTC
TRBJ2-3 | TRBV5-5 | - | - | CASSLSSTDTQYF | TGTGCCAGCAGCCTTTCTAGCACAGATACGCAGTATTTT
TRBJ2-3 | TRBV18 | TRBD2 | few | CASLGLAGSADTQYF | TGTGCCAGCTTGGGACTAGCGGGATCGGCGGATACGCAGTATTTT
TRBJ2-5 | TRBV2 | - | - | CASSEVRFAGVHQETQYF | TGTGCCAGCAGTGAGGTCCGGTTCGCAGGGGTCCACCAAGAGACCCAGTACTTC
TRBJ1-1 | TRBV11-2 | - | - | CASSLEPGKGNTEAFF | TGTGCCAGCAGCTTAGAGCCAGGGAAGGGGAACACTGAAGCTTTCTTT
TRBJ2-2 | TRBV9 | - | once | CASSVGAGYFPGELFF | TGTGCCAGCAGCGTAGGAGCAGGTTACTTCCCCGGGGAGCTGTTTTTT
TRBJ2-1 | TRBV6-5 | - | - | CASSYGRPPLDNEQFF | TGTGCCAGCAGTTACGGGAGGCCCCCCCTCGACAATGAGCAGTTCTTC
TRBJ1-1 | TRBV27 | - | - | CASSSWGGFTEAFF | TGTGCCAGCAGCTCCTGGGGGGGATTCACTGAAGCTTTCTTT
TRBJ1-4 | TRBV7-6 | TRBD1 | - | CASSKGTGVNEKLFF | TGTGCCAGCAGCAAAGGGACAGGGGTTAATGAAAAACTGTTTTTT
TRBJ2-1 | TRBV27 | TRBD1 | - | CASSFDRGYNEQFF | TGTGCCAGCAGTTTTGACAGGGGGTACAATGAGCAGTTCTTC
TRBJ2-1 | TRBV3-1/TRBV3-2 | - | - | CASSQDFNNEQFF | TGTGCCAGCAGCCAAGATTTTAACAATGAGCAGTTCTTC
TRBJ2-1 | TRBV7-2 | - | - | CASSLAASTSNEQFF | TGTGCCAGCAGCTTAGCAGCGAGCACGTCCAATGAGCAGTTCTTC
TRBJ1-2 | TRBV7-9 | - | few | CASSLETGGTF | TGTGCCAGCAGCTTAGAAACAGGAGGGACCTTC
TRBJ2-3 | TRBV28 | - | once | CASSTPSSTDTQYF | TGTGCCAGCAGTACCCCCAGTAGCACAGATACGCAGTATTTT
TRBJ2-1 | TRBV18 | TRBD2 | - | CASSPRLAGGTVNEQFF | TGTGCCAGCTCACCCAGACTAGCGGGAGGGACAGTTAATGAGCAGTTCTTC
TRBJ1-1 | TRBV7-9 | TRBD1 | - | CASSLETGGYEAFF | TGTGCCAGCAGCTTAGAGACAGGGGGCTATGAAGCTTTCTTT
TRBJ2-5 | TRBV6-6 | - | once | CASSYSNRGQETQYF | TGTGCCAGCAGTTACTCGAACCGGGGCCAAGAGACCCAGTACTTC
TRBJ2-3 | TRBV15 | TRBD2 | once | CATSRALAGYEDTQYF | TGTGCCACCAGCAGAGCCCTAGCGGGATATGAAGATACGCAGTATTTT
TRBJ2-3 | TRBV29-1 | TRBD1 | - | CSVGTGGADTQYF | TGCAGCGTTGGGACAGGGGGCGCAGATACGCAGTATTTT
TRBJ2-5 | TRBV6-5 | - | - | CASSAATVEETQYF | TGTGCCAGCAGCGCGGCGACCGTCGAAGAGACCCAGTACTTC
TRBJ1-5 | TRBV9 | - | - | CASSVATSTGNQPQHF | TGTGCCAGCAGCGTAGCTACCTCAACAGGGAATCAGCCCCAGCATTTT